This T cell receptor (beta chain) appears in the sequencing data of a study of blood T cell repertoires in COVID-19. Study-wide context: Collection of acute and convalescent COVID-19 samples took place in the United States, Italy and Spain. T cells, B-cell-depleted T cells, or PBMCs supplied cDNA or gDNA.

The length of the CDR3 is 14 residues. Per the germline V gene, CDR1 is SGHAT and CDR2 is FQNNGV. The V end was cut by 3 bases, the J end by 3 bases, with 11 bases between. Ages ranged from about 18 to 90 years, with residence in about 24 US areas. Produced via immunoSEQ multiplex PCR; TCRdb's table is partial and in-frame only. The table shows hundreds of thousands of clones, with 70% to 90% occurring only once. This clonotype was obtained from a woman aged 25 to 45 who had recovered from COVID-19. Specimen: PBMCs or T cells enriched from blood (not recorded which). V usage is TRBV11-2 and J usage is TRBJ1-1, with TRBD1 as a possible D gene (5 bases). CDR3 amino acids: CASSFGPGDTEAFF. The CDR3 coding sequence is TGTGCCAGCAGCTTTGGTCCGGGGGACACTGAAGCTTTCTTT.